This T cell receptor (beta chain) came from a study of vaccination effects on CD4 cells after COVID-19. As concerns this clone: Its target is unknown.

Libraries were prepared by immunoSEQ multiplex PCR; TCRdb keeps only in-frame clonotypes and omits some of them. The sample includes tens of thousands of clones, roughly four fifths of them seen just once. Sequencing followed a ViraFEST assay step that expanded antigen-specific CD4+ T cells with viral peptide pools. A 10-day culture period preceded the isolation of CD4+ T cells. Two doses of either BNT162b2 or mRNA-1273 were given to each participant. The sequence was collected from a human donor who received a COVID-19 vaccine. The sample consisted of CD4+ T cells from PBMCs cultured with HCoV-229E spike peptides, taken after COVID-19 vaccination.

CDR3 coding DNA: TGTGCCAGCTCACCACCAAAAAGCGGGGGATACGAGCAGTACGTC. Its protein product is CASSPPKSGGYEQYV. V is TRBV18 and J is TRBJ2-7; 8 bases agree with TRBD2. The germline CDR1 and CDR2 sequences are KGHSH and LQKENI. The CDR3 covers 15 residues. The ends lost 0 bases at V and 4 bases at J; junction bases unmatched: 5.